This TCR beta chain was captured in a study of T cell changes during pregnancy in multiple sclerosis. Trimming took 2 bases from V and 5 from J; bases not matched to a gene: 11. CDR1 is KGHSH, CDR2 LQKENI, per germline. CDR3 size: 16 residues. This table comes from immunoSEQ multiplex PCR, and its TCRdb copy is limited to in-frame clones, with some not included. The table records approximately 17,000 clones, just under 85% of them present only once. The genes are TRBV18 and TRBJ2-7; 8 nucleotides agree with TRBD1. Here the sequenced sample was CD8+ T cells from peripheral blood mononuclear cells, taken in the second trimester of pregnancy. The source of this sequence is a female donor in good health, enrolled as a control in a pregnancy study. CDR3 DNA: TGTGCCAGCTCACCATATTGGTCGGACAGGGACCACGAGCAGTACTTC. Protein: CASSPYWSDRDHEQYF.